The clone carrying this TCR beta chain was recorded a few times. Its antigen is unidentified. Germline V gene lookup returns CDR1 SGHRS and CDR2 YFSETQ. The CDR3 is 15 residues long. With 0 bases removed from V and 9 bases from J, the gap between germline ends came to 16 bases. PCR was performed a second time for about 7 to 11 cycles using a sample-barcoded 5' primer and a J-beta primer mix. TCRdb redid the calling of the 5' RACE reads with MiXCR, one entry per CDR3 protein. The data hold approximately 1,000,000 distinct CDR3 sequences, with less than 50% observed a single time. This sample is part of a study of blood T cells in healthy people across ages. Study observations and caveats: Unsorted PBMC material precluded a definitive naive versus antigen-experienced comparison.

This clonotype originated in a woman aged 55-70 years in good health. The chain recombines TRBV5-1 with TRBJ2-1; D perhaps matches TRBD2 (5 bases). Sequencing was carried out using blood. The DNA of the CDR3 is TGCGCCAGCAGCTTGGATGGTGTGGGAGATGGTGAGCAGTTCTTC. This translates into CASSLDGVGDGEQFF.